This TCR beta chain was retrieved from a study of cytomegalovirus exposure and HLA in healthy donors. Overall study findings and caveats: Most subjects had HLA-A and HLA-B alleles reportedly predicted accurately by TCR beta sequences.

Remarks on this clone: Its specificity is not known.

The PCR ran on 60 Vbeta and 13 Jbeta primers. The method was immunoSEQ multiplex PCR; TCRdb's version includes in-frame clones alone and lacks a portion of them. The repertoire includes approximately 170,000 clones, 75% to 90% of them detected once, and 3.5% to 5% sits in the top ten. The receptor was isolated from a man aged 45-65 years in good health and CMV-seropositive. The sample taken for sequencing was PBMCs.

CDR3 bases: TGTGCCAGTAGTATCCGCGGATACAATCAGCCCCAGCATTTT. Translated, it gives CASSIRGYNQPQHF. This rearrangement joins TRBV19 to TRBJ1-5; D is undetermined. Trimming took off 3 bases at V and 3 bases at J, with 9 bases between the two ends. The CDR3 is made up of 14 amino acids. Germline CDR1 is LNHDA and CDR2 is SQIVND (reference sequence).